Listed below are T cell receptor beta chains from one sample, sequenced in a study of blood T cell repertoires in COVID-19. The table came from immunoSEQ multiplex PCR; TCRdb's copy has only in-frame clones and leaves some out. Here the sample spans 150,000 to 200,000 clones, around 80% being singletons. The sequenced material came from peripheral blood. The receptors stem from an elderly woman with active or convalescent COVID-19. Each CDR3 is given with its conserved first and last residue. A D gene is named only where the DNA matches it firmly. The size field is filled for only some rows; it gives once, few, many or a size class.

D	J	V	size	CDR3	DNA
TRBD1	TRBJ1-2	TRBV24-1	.	CATSDGTGGADYGYTF	TGTGCCACCAGTGATGGCACAGGGGGCGCGGACTATGGCTACACCTTC
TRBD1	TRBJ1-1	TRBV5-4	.	CASSSGGQGYTEAFF	TGTGCCAGCAGCTCCGGGGGACAGGGGTACACTGAAGCTTTCTTT
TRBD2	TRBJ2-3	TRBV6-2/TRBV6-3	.	CASSYQRGRSTDTQYF	TGTGCCAGCAGTTACCAGCGGGGCCGTAGCACAGATACGCAGTATTTT
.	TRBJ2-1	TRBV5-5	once	CASSLIQGRGSSYNEQFF	TGTGCCAGCAGCTTGATTCAGGGGAGGGGGTCCTCCTACAATGAGCAGTTCTTC
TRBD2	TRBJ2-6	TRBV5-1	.	CASSLGYGGETNVLTF	TGCGCCAGCAGCTTGGGTTACGGGGGGGAAACCAACGTCCTGACTTTC
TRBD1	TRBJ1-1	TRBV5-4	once	CASRDRVNTEAFF	TGTGCCAGCAGGGACAGGGTGAACACTGAAGCTTTCTTT
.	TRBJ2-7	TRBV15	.	CATSLDNPYEQYF	TGTGCCACCAGCCTGGACAATCCCTACGAGCAGTACTTC
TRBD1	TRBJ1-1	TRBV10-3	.	CAISQGADTEAFF	TGTGCCATCAGTCAGGGGGCAGACACTGAAGCTTTCTTT
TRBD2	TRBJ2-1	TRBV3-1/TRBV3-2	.	CASSLLAGGHSYNEQFF	TGTGCCAGCAGCCTTCTAGCGGGGGGGCATTCCTACAATGAGCAGTTCTTC
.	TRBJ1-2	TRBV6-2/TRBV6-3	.	CASSYLGDYGYTF	TGTGCCAGCAGTTATTTGGGCGACTATGGCTACACCTTC
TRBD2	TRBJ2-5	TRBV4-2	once	CASSQDTQRGGQETQYF	TGTGCCAGCAGCCAAGATACCCAGCGGGGGGGCCAAGAGACCCAGTACTTC
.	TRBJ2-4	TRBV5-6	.	CASSLEPENIQYF	TGTGCCAGCAGCTTGGAGCCCGAAAACATTCAGTACTTC
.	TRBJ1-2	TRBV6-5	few	CASSTRGRGYTF	TGTGCCAGCAGTACCCGCGGTAGAGGCTACACCTTC
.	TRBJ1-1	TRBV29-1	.	CSVEPTGTEAFF	TGCAGCGTTGAACCTACGGGAACTGAAGCTTTCTTT
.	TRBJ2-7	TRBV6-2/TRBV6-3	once	CASSSPESYEQYF	TGTGCCAGCAGTTCCCCCGAGTCCTACGAGCAGTACTTC
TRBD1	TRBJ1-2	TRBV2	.	CASRDRAQGYTF	TGTGCCAGCAGGGACAGGGCACAGGGCTACACCTTC
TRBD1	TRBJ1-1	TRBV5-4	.	CASSPPGTGLPNTEAFF	TGTGCCAGCAGTCCCCCCGGGACAGGCCTTCCGAACACTGAAGCTTTCTTT
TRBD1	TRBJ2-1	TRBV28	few	CASSWTGKAYNEQFF	TGTGCCAGCAGTTGGACAGGGAAGGCCTACAATGAGCAGTTCTTC
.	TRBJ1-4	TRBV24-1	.	CATSDSRGSGEKLFF	TGTGCCACCAGTGATTCCAGAGGGTCAGGAGAAAAACTGTTTTTT
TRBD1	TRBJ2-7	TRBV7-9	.	CASSLPGGTGITYEQYF	TGTGCCAGCAGCTTACCGGGCGGGACAGGGATAACCTACGAGCAGTACTTC
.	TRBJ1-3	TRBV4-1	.	CASSQTVRDTPLYF	TGCGCCAGCAGCCAAACAGTACGAGACACCCCGCTTTATTTT